Sequencing of this T cell receptor beta chain was carried out in a study of T-cell memory formation after mild COVID-19. Study-level points and caveats: Memory cells collected pre-infection included some clones that later responded, suggesting cross-reactive memory joined. Contracting CD4+ clones lay largely in CM and EM, with CD8+ ones residing in EMRA.

Barcoded TCR alpha and TCR beta cDNA libraries with UMIs came from 5'RACE using constant-segment primers. TCRdb re-derived calls from the 5' RACE reads in MiXCR, one entry per CDR3 protein. The sample carries some 210,000 distinct CDR3 sequences, roughly a tenth recorded once. Many counts were recorded for this clonotype. Antigen specificity is unknown. The V segment lost 5 bases and the J segment 0 bases; nucleotides outside the gene matches: 7. The CDR3 runs 14 residues. The germline CDR1 and CDR2 sequences are DFQATT and SNEGSKA (reference sequence). The gene calls are TRBV20-1 and TRBJ2-7; the match to TRBD1 covers 7 bases. The receptor was isolated from a man in his late teens or twenties who had mild COVID-19 (a few samples of this study predate the infection). Cell type and time point are not known. Specimen: PBMCs or a T cell subset sorted from them (not recorded which). This CDR3 is CSAGNRGLSYEQYV. The DNA for the CDR3 is TGCAGTGCTGGTAACAGGGGTCTCTCCTACGAGCAGTACGTC.